This entry concerns a single TCR beta chain. Its antigen has not been determined. Base qualities were left out, and no much larger clone turns up one base away. The sample originates from a study of cytomegalovirus exposure and HLA in healthy donors (TCRdb year 2017). About the study as a whole: An earlier analysis of approximately 590 of the donors reported more than 250 Gb of sequence data and around 120 million unique TCR beta sequences from around 200 million T cells. An early release covering roughly 640 HLA-typed donors comprised about 300 gigabases of sequencing data and some 79 million unique TCR sequences. The genetic ancestry cluster associated with self-reported Caucasian donors included about four fifths of the approximately 430 genotyped donors. The study aimed to test whether signatures of past pathogen exposure could be identified by cataloging public T cell receptors. The study profiled the T cell repertoires of fewer than 850 subjects by immunosequencing and related them to cytomegalovirus serostatus. In addition to the first cohort of hundreds of subjects, a separate validation cohort of 130 or so different subjects was used. High-throughput TCR immunosequencing, statistical association of individual TCRs with disease status, and machine learning were combined to predict cytomegalovirus infection status. A later analysis re-examined previously published TCR beta repertoires from 500 to 700 donors and added high-resolution HLA genotyping to investigate patterns of TCR occurrence. Rather than using new phenotypic data, the later analysis identified candidate immune exposures from TCR beta sequences and from how often those sequences occurred across donors. In an earlier analysis of 500 to 650 of the donors, high-throughput TCR beta sequencing was used to judge whether each TCR beta V gene segment behaved as functional or pseudogenic. Donor age, sex, ethnicity and CMV serostatus were compiled together with the repertoire data. A later genetic analysis used genome-wide SNP genotypes for about 65% of the 666 donors, treating that subset as a discovery cohort. Every discovery cohort repertoire had been produced on one sequencing platform. HLA typing covered class I and class II loci at four-digit resolution. The number of donors typed differed by locus, with roughly 620-630 for A, B, C, DRB1 and DQB1, 522 for DQA1, 600 to 610 for DPA1, and under 490 for DPB1. Four or five DR-DQ haplotypes were handled as single units for association and clustering because linkage in the cohort was strong. Among 300 to 500 genotyped donors of the cohort, an average of roughly 230,000 unique TCR beta nucleotide sequences was sequenced per donor, of which 15% to 20% were non-productive.

Overall study outcomes, separate from this receptor: In an earlier analysis of some 550 of the donors, most TCR beta V segments were observed in productive rearrangements about 90% or about 30% of the time, broadly matching IMGT annotations. Compared with the approximately 670-donor mean, donors in an Asian-associated ancestry cluster had fewer N-insertions in productive TCRs, according to a later genetic analysis. Because some donors lacked HLA typing at each locus, the association tests relied only on the typed subset. According to a later analysis, TCR association rates differed among HLA loci, with DRB1 alleles showing the most associated TCRs and HLA-C alleles showing the fewest. The sequencing pipeline was judged likely to have produced a cluster of highly shared sequence variants as a technical artifact. The authors suggested that the approach could potentially be generalized to other disease states and immunological phenotypes. The 87-base-pair reads could not distinguish some IMGT-functional V segments, including TRBV6-2 and TRBV6-3, so those segments were excluded. The cohort was sequenced for TCR beta chains only, and without alpha or paired-chain data the features that could be detected were limited. In a later analysis, HLA-associated TCR beta chains showed more clonal expansion and lower generation probabilities than non-associated chains that were equally common. Specific HLA alleles were associated with 15,000 to 20,000 TCR beta sequences at a false discovery rate of 0.05 in a later analysis. An association between a missense DCLRE1C variant and V-gene and J-gene trimming of TCR beta chains was found in a later genetic analysis and replicated in an independent cohort. A further reported finding was that TCR beta sequences accurately predicted the HLA-A and HLA-B alleles for most subjects in the first cohort. For the cohort, immune exposure information was limited to CMV serostatus. Several of the top co-occurrence clusters appeared to be linked to parvovirus B19, influenza, CMV and Epstein-Barr virus, according to a later analysis. Because counts were too low, under 20 rarely observed V segments, including chromosome 9 orphons, were left out of the earlier analysis of over 550 of the donors. Correlated functional status among segregating V segments might be attributable to linkage disequilibrium, but an unknown experimental factor could not be ruled out. The study gave a list of around 170 TCR beta chains associated with cytomegalovirus. Roughly uniform sequencing depth across donors was assumed in presence/absence analyses, although this assumption may not hold. Most TCR sequences were seen in very few donors, while some public TCRs were found in many individuals. Most CMV-associated TCR beta chains appeared to be HLA-restricted in a later analysis, and the HLA associations seemed to be driven largely by CMV exposure. A few of the identified cytomegalovirus-associated TCR beta chains were confirmed in vitro to be specific for cytomegalovirus antigens. Strong co-occurrence of HLA alleles, especially DR and DQ, made assigning TCR associations to individual alleles difficult. Cytomegalovirus status was reported to be diagnosed by the classifier with high specificity and sensitivity in both the original and validation cohorts.

In total, about 650 healthy bone marrow donors made up the cohort. All cohort members were sampled while nominally healthy, although unrecorded immune exposures were likely present. The donor was CMV seronegative and belonged to the group of over 350 seronegative cohort members. Each donor provided a peripheral blood sample, and peripheral blood mononuclear cells were used for TCR beta sequencing. Genomic DNA was extracted from the blood cell samples with the Qiagen DNeasy Blood Extraction Kit. V lost 7 bases and J lost 1 base; the stretch between them is 19 bases long. Counted from cysteine to phenylalanine, this CDR3 has 15 amino acids. Only CDR3 DNA is held: 45 bases, read in frame from base 1. CDR1 and CDR2 were assigned from the germline V gene as SQVTM and ANQGSEA. The library was produced with the immunoSEQ multiplex PCR assay. For the multiplex PCR, a mixture combining 60 forward primers for TCR Vbeta segments and 13 reverse primers for TCR Jbeta segments was used. The CDR3 region of rearranged TCR beta genes was amplified from genomic DNA by a multiplex PCR assay. The Illumina HiSeq System was used to sequence the amplified TCR beta libraries as 87-base-pair reads. Per the source publication's procedure: Across the roughly 600 repertoires, a later analysis counted some 80 million unique TCR beta chains, 9 million to 14 million of which were shared by at least two donors. A nearest-neighbor algorithm error-corrected the raw reads and collapsed the reads into unique sequences, merging closely related sequences to remove PCR and sequencing errors. To assign V, D and J gene segments, CDR3 sequences were aligned to IMGT reference sequences. For a sequence to be retained, a match of at least six nucleotides to both a V gene segment and a J gene segment was required. A rearrangement counted as productive if the CDR3 had no stop codons and remained in frame with V and J, and every other rearrangement counted as non-productive. CDR3 was defined by IMGT convention, running from the second conserved V-encoded cysteine to the conserved J-encoded phenylalanine. The earlier analysis of about 610 of the donors excluded any sequence lacking an unambiguous match to a single V gene segment. An earlier analysis of roughly 590 of the donors called V segments functional above 56.7% productive rearrangements and segregating when the between-donor standard deviation exceeded 5%. A statistical classification framework was built for diagnosing cytomegalovirus status from the catalog of TCR beta chain sequences. In a later analysis, TCR nucleotide sequences were compared against IMGT/GENE-DB human TR gene sequences so that V and J genes could be assigned. A later analysis assigned CDR3 sequences and most-parsimonious VDJ recombination scenarios with the TCRdist pipeline. In a later analysis, every TCR beta chain was defined by the combination of its CDR3 amino acid sequence and its V-gene family, and reads without a unique V-gene family were dropped. In a later analysis, a few hundred highly shared, low-generation-probability nucleotide sequences were removed to address suspected cross-contamination and a sequencing artifact. In a later analysis, a clonal expansion index for each public chain was calculated from normalized within-repertoire ranks of inferred template counts. Generation probabilities in a later analysis came from a VDJ recombination model fitted to out-of-frame rearrangements, and those results were checked against IGoR. In a later analysis, hypergeometric tests were used to score TCR-TCR, TCR-HLA and TCR-CMV co-occurrence, with a repertoire-size bias correction applied to TCR pairs. In a later analysis, false discovery rates were estimated by permuting HLA or CMV assignments 20 times. A later analysis grouped co-occurring TCRs with DBSCAN, adding TCRdist sequence similarity when clustering within HLA-allele-positive subsets. Co-occurrence clustering excluded repertoires with fewer than 30,000 or more than 120,000 public chains, plus five with anomalous nucleotide sharing. The table comes from immuneACCESS by way of TCRdb, which keeps in-frame sequences with V and J called. Part of the clones is missing from these tables; in studies checked, under half for an unresolved V gene and the rest for unknown reasons. V, J and clone size derive from that table, while D and trimming were established from the DNA sequence. This sample comprises about 150,000 clones, about three quarters of them detected only once. The top ten hold 3% to 4.5% of the sample.

The sample taken for sequencing was PBMCs. The receptor's source is a male donor in good health and CMV-seronegative. The rearranged segments are TRBV29-1 and TRBJ1-1, with TRBD1 tentatively as D gene (6 bases match). The DNA sequence is given as TGCAGCGCCCCGGGGCCTGGCAGGGGGAACACTGAAGCTTTCTTT. Its translation is CSAPGPGRGNTEAFF.